This T cell receptor beta chain is from a study of blood T cell repertoires in COVID-19. Study as a whole: PBMCs, B-cell-depleted T cells, or T cells were the source of the cDNA or gDNA that made up the material.

Data came from immunoSEQ multiplex PCR; TCRdb stores just in-frame clones and leaves some out. Seen here are approximately 300,000 clones, about 88% observed once, and the top ten hold around 2.6%. Trimming removed 5 bases from V and 4 bases from J, with 14 bases in between. The CDR3 has 14 residues. Germline V gene sequence: CDR1 LNHDA, CDR2 SQIVND (reference sequence). Adults between about 18 and 89 years of age took part from some 25 US areas. Participants had their cohort set by participant-reported clinical history. What the recovered Cohort 3 donors had was two negative PCRs, clearance, or symptom resolution.

The specimen sequenced was PBMCs or T cells enriched from blood (not recorded which). This clonotype originated in a man aged 55 to 70 who had recovered from COVID-19. The V gene is TRBV19, the J gene TRBJ1-2; the D gene is possibly TRBD1 (6 bases). The CDR3 sequence: CASSPLGALYGYTF. The DNA of the CDR3 is TGTGCCAGTAGTCCCTTGGGGGCCCTCTATGGCTACACCTTC. The full variable domain, in which reference TRBV19 and TRBJ1-2 provide the parts outside the CDR3, is DGGITQSPKYLFRKEGQNVTLSCEQNLNHDAMYWYRQDPGQGLRLIYYSQIVNDFQKGDIAEGYSVSREKKESFPLTVTSAQKNPTAFYLCASSPLGALYGYTFGSGTRLTVV.